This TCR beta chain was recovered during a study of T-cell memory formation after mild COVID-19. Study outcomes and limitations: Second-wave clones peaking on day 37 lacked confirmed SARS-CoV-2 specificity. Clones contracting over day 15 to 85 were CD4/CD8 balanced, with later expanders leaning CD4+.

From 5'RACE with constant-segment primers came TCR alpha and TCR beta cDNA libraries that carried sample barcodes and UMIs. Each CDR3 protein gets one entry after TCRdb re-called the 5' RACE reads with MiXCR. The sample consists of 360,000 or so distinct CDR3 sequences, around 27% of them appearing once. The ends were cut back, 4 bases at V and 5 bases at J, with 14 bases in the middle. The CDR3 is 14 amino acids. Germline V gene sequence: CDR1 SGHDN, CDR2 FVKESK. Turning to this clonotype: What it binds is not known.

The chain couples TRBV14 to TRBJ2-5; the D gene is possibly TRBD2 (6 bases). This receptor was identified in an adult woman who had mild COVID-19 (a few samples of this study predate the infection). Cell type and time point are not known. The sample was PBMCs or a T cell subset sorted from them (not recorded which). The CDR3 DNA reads TGTGCCAGCAGCCCCCGGGGAGGATGGGAGACCCAGTACTTC. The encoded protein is CASSPRGGWETQYF.